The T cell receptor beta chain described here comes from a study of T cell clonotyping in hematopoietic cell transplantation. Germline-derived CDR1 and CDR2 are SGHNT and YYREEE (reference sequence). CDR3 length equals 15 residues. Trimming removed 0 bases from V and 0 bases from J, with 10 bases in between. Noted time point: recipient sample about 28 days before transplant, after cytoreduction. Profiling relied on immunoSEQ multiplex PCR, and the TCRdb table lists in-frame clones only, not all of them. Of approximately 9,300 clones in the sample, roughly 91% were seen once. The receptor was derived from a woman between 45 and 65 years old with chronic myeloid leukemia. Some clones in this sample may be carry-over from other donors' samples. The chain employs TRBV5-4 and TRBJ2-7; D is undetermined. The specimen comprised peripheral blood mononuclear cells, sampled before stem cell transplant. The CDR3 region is CASSLEPRSSYEQYF. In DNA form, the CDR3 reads TGTGCCAGCAGCTTGGAACCCAGAAGCTCCTACGAGCAGTACTTC.